Sequencing of this TCR beta chain was carried out in a study of T cell changes during pregnancy in multiple sclerosis. Assay used: immunoSEQ multiplex PCR; TCRdb lists only in-frame clones, some missing. The repertoire holds more than 35,000 clones, with around nine tenths as singletons. Germline-derived CDR1 and CDR2 are MNHNS and SASEGT. There are 13 residues in the CDR3. V shed 7 bases and J 4 bases; nucleotides not matched to a gene: 6. Sequenced material: CD4+ T cells from peripheral blood mononuclear cells, taken before pregnancy. This TCR was sampled from a female donor with multiple sclerosis, enrolled in a pregnancy study. V usage is TRBV6-1 and J usage is TRBJ1-2; 7 bases line up with TRBD1. This CDR3 reads CASKPGTVYGYTF. DNA of the CDR3: TGTGCCAGCAAACCCGGGACAGTCTATGGCTACACCTTC.